These 31 T cell receptor beta chains came from one sample sequenced in a study of blood T cell repertoires in COVID-19. Clones were read by immunoSEQ multiplex PCR, and TCRdb kept only the in-frame ones, dropping some. The sample has some 700,000 clones, 85% to 90% seen once. The sequenced material came from peripheral blood. The receptors shown here come from a woman aged 18-35 years with acute or convalescent COVID-19.

As DNA, the CDR3 is TGTGCCAGCAGCCCCCGGGGTATGGTTAGCGGGGGATACGAGCAGTACTTC. Translation: CASSPRGMVSGGYEQYF. V usage is TRBV9 and J usage is TRBJ2-7, with 9 bases aligning to TRBD2. This CDR3 is built from 17 residues. Germline V gene sequence: CDR1 SGDLS, CDR2 YYNGEE. Germline trimming cut 4 bases from V and 4 bases from J; bases unmatched to any gene: 15.

The chain carries TRBV30 and TRBJ1-1, with a tentative D call TRBD1 (6 bases). There are 15 residues in the CDR3. The V end lost 5 bases, the J end lost 0 bases, and 16 bases lay between the germline ends. The germline CDR1 and CDR2 sequences are GTSNPN and SVGIG (reference sequence). DNA of the CDR3: TGTGCCTGGCGACCGGGACAAATTATGAACACTGAAGCTTTCTTT. As protein: CAWRPGQIMNTEAFF. The variable domain in full, with the rest retrieved from reference TRBV30 and TRBJ1-1, is SQTIHQWPATLVQPVGSPLSLECTVEGTSNPNLYWYRQAAGRGLQLLFYSVGIGQISSEVPQNLSASRPQDRQFILSSKKLLLSDSGFYLCAWRPGQIMNTEAFFGQGTRLTVV.

This sequence joins TRBV18 and TRBJ2-7; 10 nucleotides align to TRBD1. The junction had 6 bases not matched to a gene; V was cut back by 6 bases and J by 1 base. This CDR3 contains 15 residues. The germline V gene encodes CDR1 KGHSH and CDR2 LQKENI. The CDR3 DNA reads as TGTGCCAGCTCCTCGGGGACAGGGGCTTCCTACGAGCAGTACTTC. It codes for CASSSGTGASYEQYF.

The chain has TRBV27 and TRBJ2-3; 12 nucleotides align to TRBD2. J lost 4 bases, V lost 4 bases, and 12 bases had no gene match. CDR1 is MNHEY, CDR2 SMNVEV, per germline (reference sequence). The CDR3 has 18 amino acids. CDR3 coding DNA: TGTGCCAGCAGTTCTAGACTAGCGGGGGACCGAGGGGCAGATACGCAGTATTTT. Its translation is CASSSRLAGDRGADTQYF.

The chain uses TRBV19 and TRBJ1-5, with D perhaps TRBD1 (5 bases). The V end lost 11 bases, the J end lost 3 bases, and 14 bases lay between the germline ends. The CDR3 totals 13 residues. CDR1 and CDR2 from the germline V gene are LNHDA and SQIVND (reference sequence). CDR3 sequence (DNA): TGTGCCGGGGCCGGGAGCGTCAATCAGCCCCAGCATTTT. Residues: CAGAGSVNQPQHF.

CDR3 loop: CASSLITNYGYTF. In DNA, the CDR3 is TGTGCCAGCAGTTTAATTACTAACTATGGCTACACCTTC. This chain connects TRBV12-3 or TRBV12-4 to TRBJ1-2; no firm D call. V lost 2 bases and J lost 0, with 4 bases in between. The CDR3 contains 13 residues.

About this clone itself: Relative to the germline gene, one junction end is altered; a read error may explain this. The chain carries TRBV11-2 and TRBJ1-4, with D possibly TRBD1 on 5 matching bases. The CDR3 consists of 13 residues. Germline V gives CDR1 SGHAT, CDR2 FQNNGV. Written as DNA, the CDR3 is TGTGCCAGCAGCTTAGGGGGGGTATCCCTCCCCACTTTT. This gives the protein CASSLGGVSLPTF.

This chain links TRBV6-4 with TRBJ1-1; 7 positions match TRBD1. Per the germline V gene, CDR1 is MRHNA and CDR2 is SNTAGT. With V trimmed by 4 bases and J by 4 bases, 3 bases remained unmatched. This CDR3 is 13 amino acids long. The CDR3 DNA reads as TGTGCCAGCAGTGCATCAGGGGGCACTGAAGCTTTCTTT. This sequence encodes CASSASGGTEAFF.

The rearrangement uses TRBV6-5 and TRBJ1-2; D not certain. Per the germline V gene, CDR1 is MNHEY and CDR2 is SVGAGI. With 7 bases removed from V and 0 bases from J, the gap between germline ends came to 15 bases. The CDR3 runs to 15 residues. CDR3: CASTPWEGSNYGYTF. Here the CDR3 DNA reads TGTGCCAGCACCCCTTGGGAGGGATCTAACTATGGCTACACCTTC.

This chain connects TRBV7-9 to TRBJ2-1; the match to TRBD1 covers 7 bases. J gave up 9 bases and V 5 bases, and 10 bases lay outside the gene matches. From germline, CDR1 is SEHNR and CDR2 FQNEAQ (reference sequence). The CDR3 is 14 amino acids. The CDR3 loop is CASSLIQGLSEQFF. CDR3 DNA sequence: TGTGCCAGCAGCCTCATACAGGGGCTGAGTGAGCAGTTCTTC.

The chain combines TRBV4-3 with TRBJ1-2; D is ambiguous. Trimming removed 1 base at V and 0 bases at J, with 9 bases between. This CDR3 comprises 15 residues. The germline V gene encodes CDR1 LGHNA and CDR2 YSLEER. The CDR3 sequence: CASSQAPSSNYGYTF. CDR3 nucleotide sequence: TGCGCCAGCAGCCAAGCGCCCAGTTCTAACTATGGCTACACCTTC.

The chain recombines TRBV5-1 with TRBJ2-7, with a weak D call TRBD1 (6 bases). The CDR3 runs to 14 residues. V shed 0 bases and J shed 6 bases, with 13 bases lying between them. CDR1 and CDR2 from the germline V gene are SGHRS and YFSETQ. Here the CDR3 reads CASSLEGDVGEQYF. The CDR3 DNA reads as TGCGCCAGCAGCTTGGAGGGGGACGTTGGCGAGCAGTACTTC.

This chain links TRBV12-5 with TRBJ1-2, with TRBD1 identical over 7 bases. Trimming cost V 5 bases and J 4 bases; bases outside gene matches: 13. Germline lookup yields CDR1 LGHNT and CDR2 FRNRAP. The CDR3 is made up of 16 amino acids. Written as DNA, the CDR3 is TGTGCTAGTGGTCTCCAAACACAGGGGCTGAGCTATGGCTACACCTTC. It translates to CASGLQTQGLSYGYTF.

The V and J genes are TRBV5-6 and TRBJ1-6, with TRBD1 matching over 9 bases. The V and J ends lost 7 bases and 6 bases, in that order; junction bases with no gene match: 2. Germline assignment: CDR1 SGHDT and CDR2 YYEEEE. The length of the CDR3 is 13 residues. This CDR3 is CASAGQGNSPLHF. The CDR3 DNA is TGTGCCAGCGCGGGACAGGGTAATTCACCCCTCCACTTT.

The chain employs TRBV12-3 or TRBV12-4 and TRBJ1-3, with a weak D call TRBD1 (5 bases). The CDR3 runs 13 residues. V gave up 11 bases and J gave up 4 bases, with 15 bases separating them. The DNA for the CDR3 is TGTGCCGGAACGGAGGGGCGAGGAAACACCATATATTTT. Amino acid sequence: CAGTEGRGNTIYF.

This chain uses TRBV19 with TRBJ1-2; possible D gene TRBD1, 6 bases. CDR3 size: 13 residues. Per germline, CDR1 LNHDA and CDR2 SQIVND (reference sequence). V lost 6 bases, J lost 8 bases, and 16 bases lay in between. CDR3 loop: CASSRRDKRGYTF. In DNA, the CDR3 is TGTGCCAGTAGCCGCCGGGACAAGCGGGGCTACACCTTC.

In its sample, this clone was seen once. This chain connects TRBV6-1 to TRBJ2-7; TRBD2 matches 11 bases. The CDR3 loop spans 15 amino acids. V lost 3 bases, J lost 3 bases, and 4 bases stayed unmatched. CDR1 and CDR2 from the germline V gene are MNHNS and SASEGT. The CDR3 protein is CASSEGLADHYEQYF. CDR3 nucleotides: TGTGCCAGCAGTGAGGGACTAGCGGACCACTACGAGCAGTACTTC.

This CDR3 is CASRGANTEAFF. CDR3 bases: TGTGCCAGCAGGGGGGCAAACACTGAAGCTTTCTTT. The gene calls are TRBV7-8 and TRBJ1-1; a possible D gene is TRBD1 (6 bases). The CDR3 consists of 12 residues. V lost 6 bases to trimming and J lost 2 bases, with 7 bases between them. In germline, CDR1 is SGHVS, CDR2 FQNEAQ.

This clone was observed a single time. The V gene is TRBV10-1, the J gene TRBJ2-3; 15 nucleotides align to TRBD2. The CDR3 covers 19 residues. Germline CDR1 reads WNHNN; CDR2 reads SYGVQD (reference sequence). With 4 bases clipped from V and 2 bases from J, the junction kept 10 bases outside the gene matches. The CDR3, as DNA: TGCGCCAGCAGTGGGACCGGACTAGCGGGGGGGCTGAACACAGATACGCAGTATTTT. Amino acid sequence: CASSGTGLAGGLNTDTQYF.

The V gene is TRBV11-2, the J gene TRBJ2-1, with no clear D. The germline V and J ends were trimmed by 2 bases and 6 bases, with 20 bases remaining between them. CDR3 length: 17 residues. The germline gives CDR1 SGHAT, CDR2 FQNNGV. The CDR3 DNA follows: TGTGCCAGCAGCTTATCCCCTCGATCAAGCACTTTCAATGAGCAGTTCTTC. It encodes CASSLSPRSSTFNEQFF.

In regard to this clone: Additional DNA sequences in this sample encode the identical CDR3. V is TRBV30 and J is TRBJ1-2; TRBD1 aligns across 9 bases. The CDR3 sequence is 12 residues long. Per germline, CDR1 GTSNPN and CDR2 SVGIG (reference sequence). After removal of 5 bases from V and 4 bases from J, the junction contained 2 bases not matched to a gene. In DNA, the CDR3 is TGTGCCTGGGGACAGGGGACCTATGGCTACACCTTC. The encoded protein is CAWGQGTYGYTF.

This chain's CDR3 is CAWNAGTSGGKEYF. The CDR3 DNA sequence: TGTGCCTGGAACGCCGGGACTAGCGGGGGGAAAGAGTACTTC. The chain employs TRBV30 and TRBJ2-7, with TRBD2 matching over 15 bases. CDR1 is GTSNPN and CDR2 is SVGIG in the germline V gene (reference sequence). After removal of 4 bases from V and 11 bases from J, the junction contained 9 bases not matched to a gene. This CDR3 spans 14 amino acids.

The V call is TRBV3-1 (or the pseudogene TRBV3-2), the J call TRBJ1-5; TRBD1 agrees at 11 bases. Per germline, CDR1 LGHDT and CDR2 YNNKEL (reference sequence). Trimming cost V 5 bases and J 6 bases; bases outside gene matches: 6. This CDR3 is built from 15 residues. The CDR3 is CASSLDRGLGQPQHF. CDR3 bases: TGTGCCAGCAGCTTGGACAGGGGGCTTGGTCAGCCCCAGCATTTT.

The rearrangement joins TRBV14 to TRBJ1-1; D is uncertain. The CDR3 spans 15 residues. Germline CDR1 reads SGHDN; CDR2 reads FVKESK. V was clipped by 4 bases and J by 5 bases, with 17 bases between them. The CDR3 DNA sequence: TGTGCCAGCAGCCTGGGGAGTTGGGTTTGGACTGAAGCTTTCTTT. It specifies CASSLGSWVWTEAFF.

V and J are TRBV11-2 and TRBJ1-3; D is undetermined. The V end lost 1 base, the J end lost 3 bases, and 13 bases lay between the germline ends. Per germline, CDR1 SGHAT and CDR2 FQNNGV. This CDR3 has 16 amino acids. The DNA of the CDR3 is TGTGCCAGCAGCTTAGCTGCCGGGTTGGGTGGAAACACCATATATTTT. As protein: CASSLAAGLGGNTIYF.

This rearrangement joins TRBV4-2 to TRBJ1-3, with D possibly being TRBD1 (5 bases). Germline V gene data show CDR1 as LGHNA and CDR2 as YNFKEQ. V lost 2 bases to trimming and J lost 0 bases, with 14 bases between them. The CDR3 has 17 residues. The CDR3 DNA sequence: TGTGCCAGCAGCCAAAAGGGTGTGGGGGGCTCTGGAAACACCATATATTTT. It encodes CASSQKGVGGSGNTIYF.

On this clone itself: The same CDR3 is also encoded by other DNA sequences in this sample. The chain employs TRBV5-1 and TRBJ2-2, with 7 positions matching TRBD1. Trimming cost V 2 bases and J 4 bases; bases outside gene matches: 2. The germline V gene encodes CDR1 SGHRS and CDR2 YFSETQ. The CDR3 runs to 14 residues. Here the CDR3 DNA reads TGCGCCAGCAGCTTTTCAGGGGGCACCGGGGAGCTGTTTTTT. Translation: CASSFSGGTGELFF.

The rearrangement uses TRBV6-5 and TRBJ1-2, with a tentative D call TRBD1 (6 bases). CDR3 length: 14 residues. Trimming removed 2 bases at V and 8 bases at J, with 15 bases between. Germline lookup yields CDR1 MNHEY and CDR2 SVGAGI. The CDR3 region is CASSYTGPYGGYTF. The CDR3 DNA reads TGTGCCAGCAGTTACACAGGGCCTTATGGAGGCTACACCTTC.

This rearrangement joins TRBV2 to TRBJ2-4; TRBD1 matches at 8 bases. The CDR3 sequence is 15 residues long. V was clipped by 5 bases and J by 3 bases; unmatched bases: 6. Germline-derived CDR1 and CDR2 are SNHLY and FYNNEI. The CDR3 DNA reads TGTGCCAGCAGTCCAGGGGGCGTAGGCAAAAACATTCAGTACTTC. It encodes CASSPGGVGKNIQYF. Full variable domain (remainder filled in from reference TRBV2 and TRBJ2-4): EPEVTQTPSHQVTQMGQEVILRCVPISNHLYFYWYRQILGQKVEFLVSFYNNEISEKSEIFDDQFSVERPDGSNFTLKIRSTKLEDSAMYFCASSPGGVGKNIQYFGAGTRLSVL.

The rearrangement uses TRBV19 and TRBJ2-7, with 11 bases fitting TRBD1. The length of the CDR3 is 14 residues. V was pared by 7 bases and J by 3 bases, with 5 bases of the junction left unmatched. Looked up from germline, CDR1 is LNHDA and CDR2 is SQIVND (reference sequence). CDR3 sequence (DNA): TGTGCCAGTACCCATGGGACAGGGGGCTACGAGCAGTACTTC. It encodes CASTHGTGGYEQYF.

In nucleotides, the CDR3 is TGTGCCAGCAGTCTGGACAGCTTAAATCAGCCCCAGCATTTT. Translated: CASSLDSLNQPQHF. V usage is TRBV27 and J usage is TRBJ1-5; maybe TRBD1 (6 bases). The V gene's germline CDR1 is MNHEY and CDR2 SMNVEV (reference sequence). V was pared by 5 bases and J by 4 bases, with 12 bases between. The CDR3 sequence is 14 residues long.